This T cell receptor beta chain is drawn from a study of shared clonotypes between healthy human individuals. Regarding the study as a whole: It was observed that roughly 5.4% of naive CD4 clonotypes were shared across four donors.

Germline V CDR1 and CDR2: SGHNT, YYREEE (reference sequence). The V and J ends lost 0 bases and 1 base respectively, with 10 bases between them. The CDR3 is 15 residues long. The study separated CD4+ cells into CD45RA+ naive and CD45RA-negative memory subsets. Comments on this clone: The antigen is undetermined.

Every subset had its genomic DNA shared out evenly among several immunoSEQ plates. Assay: immunoSEQ multiplex PCR; the TCRdb copy retains only in-frame clones and omits some. The table records about 2.3 million clones, around 92% of them present only once. This TCR came from a man between 18 and 29 years old in good health. Some clones in this sample may be carry-over from other donors' samples. The source material was naive CD4+ T cells from PBMCs. Noted subset: CD45RA+ positively selected. This chain joins TRBV5-4 and TRBJ1-1, with D unresolved. The CDR3 nucleotides read TGTGCCAGCAGCTTGGCTAAACACGGGAACACTGAAGCTTTCTTT. Translation: CASSLAKHGNTEAFF.